This T cell receptor (beta chain) originates from a study of shared clonotypes between healthy human individuals. Study-level results: Relative to clonotypes present in all four donors, those not shared had lower generation probabilities.

Using immunoSEQ multiplex PCR, the repertoire was profiled, and TCRdb retains in-frame clones only, with some absent. Here the sample spans under 350,000 clones, around nine tenths being singletons. To note about this clone: Its antigen remains unidentified.

J was trimmed by 3 bases and V by 2 bases; bases with no gene match: 3. Germline V gene data show CDR1 as LNHDA and CDR2 as SQIVND (reference sequence). This CDR3 is 15 amino acids long. The sample comprised memory CD8+ T cells sorted from blood. Subset of the sample: CD45RO+ cells pooled with CCR7-negative TemRA cells. The sequence came from a man between 18 and 35 years old in good health. This rearrangement joins TRBV19 to TRBJ2-1, with TRBD2 matching over 8 bases. CDR3 bases: TGTGCCAGTAGTATATTAGCGGGAAACTACAATGAGCAGTTCTTC. The encoded protein is CASSILAGNYNEQFF.